A single sample gave rise to the 15 T cell receptor beta chains below, sequenced in a study of T cells after yellow fever vaccination. MiXCR was run by TCRdb on the 5' RACE reads, yielding one entry per CDR3 protein. The table shows under 300,000 distinct CDR3 sequences, with over 10% occurring only once. Here the sequenced sample was CD4+ T cells sorted from PBMCs, taken 45 days after the yellow fever booster vaccination. These receptors were taken from a man younger than 45 who received the YFV17D yellow fever vaccine.

The chain has TRBV20-1 and TRBJ2-7; 9 nucleotides align to TRBD2. The V gene's germline CDR1 is DFQATT and CDR2 SNEGSKA (reference sequence). This CDR3 spans 14 amino acids. The ends lost 1 base at V and 1 base at J; junction bases unmatched: 2. CDR3 region: CSARGGLASYEQYF. CDR3 in DNA: TGCAGTGCTAGAGGGGGACTAGCTTCCTACGAGCAGTACTTC.

The sample holds a few counts of this clonotype. V and J are TRBV4-1 and TRBJ2-1, with D possibly being TRBD2 (5 bases). The ends were cut back, 2 bases at V and 5 bases at J, with 13 bases in the middle. Germline V gives CDR1 MGHRA, CDR2 YSYEKL. This CDR3 is 15 amino acids long. The CDR3 spells CASSQYGADNNEQFF. The CDR3 nucleotides read TGCGCCAGCAGCCAATATGGAGCGGATAACAATGAGCAGTTCTTC.

CDR3 amino acids: CASSQGDSAHGYTF. CDR3 sequence (DNA): TGTGCCAGCAGCCAAGGGGACAGTGCCCATGGCTACACCTTC. The J gene is TRBJ1-2, the V gene TRBV3-1, with 7 nucleotides matching TRBD1. Per the germline V gene, CDR1 is LGHDT and CDR2 is YNNKEL (reference sequence). Trimming took 1 base from V and 6 from J; bases not matched to a gene: 5. The CDR3 length is 14 residues.

The gene calls are TRBV9 and TRBJ2-7, with TRBD2 matching over 8 bases. Unmatched junction bases numbered 4, after V lost 0 bases and J lost 2 bases. The CDR3 has 15 amino acids. Germline V gene sequence: CDR1 SGDLS, CDR2 YYNGEE. CDR3 sequence: CASSVEAGVTYEQYF. Here the CDR3 DNA reads TGTGCCAGCAGCGTAGAAGCGGGAGTCACCTACGAGCAGTACTTC.

The chain employs TRBV5-1 and TRBJ1-1; a possible D gene is TRBD1 (5 bases). The CDR3 is 15 residues long. Germline CDR1 reads SGHRS; CDR2 reads YFSETQ. Trimming pared 0 bases from V and 5 bases from J, leaving 14 bases between. The CDR3 nucleotides read TGCGCCAGCAGCTTGGAAGGCAGGGCAGGAACTGAAGCTTTCTTT. Its protein product is CASSLEGRAGTEAFF.

This rearrangement joins TRBV20-1 to TRBJ2-2; no firm D call. The CDR3 is made up of 15 amino acids. Germline assignment: CDR1 DFQATT and CDR2 SNEGSKA (reference sequence). Trimming removed 3 bases at V and 2 bases at J, with 13 bases between. The CDR3: CSASVAYLNTGELFF. The CDR3 bases are TGCAGTGCTAGTGTGGCCTACCTAAACACCGGGGAGCTGTTTTTT.

V gene TRBV5-1 combines with J gene TRBJ1-4, with 12 bases lining up with TRBD1. Germline lookup yields CDR1 SGHRS and CDR2 YFSETQ. J gave up 2 bases and V 1 base, and 3 bases lay outside the gene matches. The CDR3 is made up of 17 amino acids. The CDR3 region has the DNA TGCGCCAGCAGCTTGACCGGGACAGGGGGCACTAATGAAAAACTGTTTTTT. Its translation: CASSLTGTGGTNEKLFF.

Only a few counts were recorded for this clonotype. The rearrangement joins TRBV20-1 to TRBJ1-2; D ambiguous. This CDR3 comprises 13 residues. Trimming cost V 6 bases and J 4 bases, with 15 bases left between them. Germline-derived CDR1 and CDR2 are DFQATT and SNEGSKA (reference sequence). The CDR3 coding sequence is TGCAGTGCCCTGCTAGAGGACGCCTATGGCTACACCTTC. Its protein product is CSALLEDAYGYTF.

The gene calls are TRBV5-1 and TRBJ2-5; D gene unclear. V was shortened by 0 bases and J by 2 bases, with 8 bases between the two germline ends. The CDR3 consists of 14 residues. Germline assignment: CDR1 SGHRS and CDR2 YFSETQ. This CDR3 reads CASSLEYPQETQYF. The CDR3 DNA sequence: TGCGCCAGCAGCTTGGAGTACCCACAAGAGACCCAGTACTTC.

The chain has TRBV7-2 and TRBJ2-1; the D gene is possibly TRBD2 (5 bases). The CDR3 extends over 16 amino acids. The ends were cut back, 6 bases at V and 0 bases at J, with 15 bases in the middle. Germline V gives CDR1 SGHTA, CDR2 FQGNSA. The CDR3 region is CASSSGSGSSYNEQFF. The DNA of the CDR3 is TGTGCCAGCAGTTCCGGAAGCGGTAGCTCCTACAATGAGCAGTTCTTC.

The V and J genes are TRBV7-2 and TRBJ2-3; 7 bases match TRBD2. Trimming removed 4 bases from V and 2 bases from J; junction bases left unmatched: 6. CDR1 SGHTA and CDR2 FQGNSA come from the germline V gene. The CDR3 has 15 residues. This CDR3 reads CASSSLLALTDTQYF. The CDR3 region has the DNA TGTGCCAGCAGCTCATTACTAGCGCTCACAGATACGCAGTATTTT.

This clonotype was recorded at least ten times. The gene calls are TRBV7-2 and TRBJ2-7; 7 nucleotides match TRBD1. Trimming at V came to 5 bases and at J to 2 bases, leaving 9 bases not matched to a gene. CDR3 length equals 15 residues. In germline, CDR1 is SGHTA, CDR2 FQGNSA. The CDR3 DNA reads TGTGCCAGCAGCCCAAGGACAGGACTTCCCTACGAGCAGTACTTC. Protein sequence: CASSPRTGLPYEQYF.

This clonotype appeared a few times. The chain uses TRBV7-2 and TRBJ1-5; D perhaps matches TRBD1 (5 bases). V shed 3 bases and J shed 5 bases, with 14 bases lying between them. Germline V gives CDR1 SGHTA, CDR2 FQGNSA. CDR3 length equals 15 residues. CDR3 DNA sequence: TGTGCCAGCAGCTTTCCCGGTCCGGGGGATCAGCCCCAGCATTTT. Translated: CASSFPGPGDQPQHF.

V usage is TRBV11-2 and J usage is TRBJ2-2; 10 bases align to TRBD1. The germline V gene encodes CDR1 SGHAT and CDR2 FQNNGV. CDR3 length: 20 amino acids. Trimming took 7 bases from V and 1 from J; bases not matched to a gene: 18. CDR3 in amino acids: CASTRRQGAGGMENTGELFF. CDR3 DNA sequence: TGTGCCAGCACCCGTAGACAGGGGGCTGGCGGGATGGAGAACACCGGGGAGCTGTTTTTT.

This clonotype occurred a few times. The chain employs TRBV20-1 and TRBJ1-6; tentative D call: TRBD1 (5 bases). Germline V gene sequence: CDR1 DFQATT, CDR2 SNEGSKA (reference sequence). Trimming left V 0 bases short and J 15 bases short, with 21 bases between. This CDR3 region has 15 residues. The CDR3 DNA reads TGCAGTGCTAGAGATGTGGTAGCGACAGTGTCGGGCCTCCACTTT. Its translation is CSARDVVATVSGLHF.